This T cell receptor (beta chain) was observed in a study of blood T cell repertoires in COVID-19. Study-wide context: From T cells, B-cell-depleted T cells, or PBMCs came the material, which was cDNA or gDNA.

Germline CDR1 is SEHNR and CDR2 is FQNEAQ (reference sequence). V was cut by 8 bases and J by 0 bases, with 13 bases left in between. CDR3 length: 15 amino acids. Per the authors' pipeline: Nucleated cell counts were estimated from reference gene primer amplification. Repertoires were generated with immunoSEQ multiplex PCR, while TCRdb's copy carries only in-frame clones and drops some. The DNA gave D and trimming, while V, J and clone size come from that table. This table has some 250,000 clones, about four fifths appearing once. What was sequenced was peripheral blood. This TCR was recovered from a woman older than 75 with COVID-19, enrolled during active disease. The chain combines TRBV7-9 with TRBJ2-2, with D possibly being TRBD2 (6 bases). This CDR3 is CASSWDFSNTGELFF. DNA for the CDR3: TGTGCCAGCTCTTGGGACTTTTCGAACACCGGGGAGCTGTTTTTT. Supplemented by reference TRBV7-9 and TRBJ2-2, the full variable domain reads DTGVSQNPRHKITKRGQNVTFRCDPISEHNRLYWYRQTLGQGPEFLTYFQNEAQLEKSRLLSDRFSAERPKGSFSTLEIQRTEQGDSAMYLCASSWDFSNTGELFFGEGSRLTVL.